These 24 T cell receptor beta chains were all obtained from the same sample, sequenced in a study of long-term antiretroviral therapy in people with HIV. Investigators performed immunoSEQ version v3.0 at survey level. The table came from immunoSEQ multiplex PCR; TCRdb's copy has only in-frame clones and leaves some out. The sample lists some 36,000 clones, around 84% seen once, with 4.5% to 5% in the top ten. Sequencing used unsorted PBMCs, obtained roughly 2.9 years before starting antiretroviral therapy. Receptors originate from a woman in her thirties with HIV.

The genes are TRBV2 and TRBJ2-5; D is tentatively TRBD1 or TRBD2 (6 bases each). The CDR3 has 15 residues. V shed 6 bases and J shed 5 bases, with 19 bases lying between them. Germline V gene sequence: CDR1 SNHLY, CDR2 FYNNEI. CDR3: CASRRELYREETQYF. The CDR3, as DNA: TGTGCCAGCAGACGGGAGCTGTACAGGGAGGAGACCCAGTACTTC. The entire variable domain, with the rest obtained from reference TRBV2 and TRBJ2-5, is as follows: EPEVTQTPSHQVTQMGQEVILRCVPISNHLYFYWYRQILGQKVEFLVSFYNNEISEKSEIFDDQFSVERPDGSNFTLKIRSTKLEDSAMYFCASRRELYREETQYFGPGTRLLVL.

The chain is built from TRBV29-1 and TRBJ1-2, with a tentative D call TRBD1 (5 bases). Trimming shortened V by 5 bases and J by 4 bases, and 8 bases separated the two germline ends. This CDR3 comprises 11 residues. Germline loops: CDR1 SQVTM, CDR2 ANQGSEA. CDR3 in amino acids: CSVWGTYGYTF. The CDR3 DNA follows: TGCAGCGTTTGGGGGACCTATGGCTACACCTTC.

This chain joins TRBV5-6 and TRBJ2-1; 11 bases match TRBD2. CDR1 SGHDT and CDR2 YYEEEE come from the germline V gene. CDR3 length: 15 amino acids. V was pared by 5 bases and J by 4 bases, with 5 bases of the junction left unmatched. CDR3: CASSPGTSGYNEQFF. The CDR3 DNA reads TGTGCCAGCAGTCCCGGGACTAGCGGTTACAATGAGCAGTTCTTC. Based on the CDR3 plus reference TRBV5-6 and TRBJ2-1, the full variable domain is DAGVTQSPTHLIKTRGQQVTLRCSPKSGHDTVSWYQQALGQGPQFIFQYYEEEERQRGNFPDRFSGHQFPNYSSELNVNALLLGDSALYLCASSPGTSGYNEQFFGPGTRLTVL.

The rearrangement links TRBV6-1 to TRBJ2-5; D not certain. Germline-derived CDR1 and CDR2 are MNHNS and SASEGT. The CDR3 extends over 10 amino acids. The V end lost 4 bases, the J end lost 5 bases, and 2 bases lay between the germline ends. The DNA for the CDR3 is TGTGCCAGCAGTGGTGAGACCCAGTACTTC. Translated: CASSGETQYF.

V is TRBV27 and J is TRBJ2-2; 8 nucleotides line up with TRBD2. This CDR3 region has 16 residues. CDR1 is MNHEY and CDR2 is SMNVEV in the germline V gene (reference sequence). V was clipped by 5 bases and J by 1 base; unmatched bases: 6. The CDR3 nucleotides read TGTGCCAGCAGTCCCGAGCGGGGGTGGAACACCGGGGAGCTGTTTTTT. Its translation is CASSPERGWNTGELFF.

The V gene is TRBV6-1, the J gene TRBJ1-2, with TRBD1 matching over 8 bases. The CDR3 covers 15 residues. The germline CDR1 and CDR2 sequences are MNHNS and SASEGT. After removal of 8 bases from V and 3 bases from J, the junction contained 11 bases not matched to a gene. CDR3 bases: TGTGCCAGCTTAGCAGGGGGCGCGGGGGACTATGGCTACACCTTC. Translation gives CASLAGGAGDYGYTF.

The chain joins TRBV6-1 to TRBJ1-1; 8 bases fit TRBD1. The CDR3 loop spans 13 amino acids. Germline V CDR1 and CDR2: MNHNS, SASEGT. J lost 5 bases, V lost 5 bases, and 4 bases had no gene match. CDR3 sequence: CASSRTGRTEAFF. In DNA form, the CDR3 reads TGTGCCAGCAGTAGGACAGGGCGTACTGAAGCTTTCTTT.

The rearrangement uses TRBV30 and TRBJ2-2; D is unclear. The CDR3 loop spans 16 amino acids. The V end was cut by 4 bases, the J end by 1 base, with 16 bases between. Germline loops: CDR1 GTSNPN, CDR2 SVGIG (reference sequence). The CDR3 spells CAWTAFSRRNTGELFF. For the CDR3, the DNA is TGTGCCTGGACCGCTTTTAGCAGAAGGAACACCGGGGAGCTGTTTTTT.

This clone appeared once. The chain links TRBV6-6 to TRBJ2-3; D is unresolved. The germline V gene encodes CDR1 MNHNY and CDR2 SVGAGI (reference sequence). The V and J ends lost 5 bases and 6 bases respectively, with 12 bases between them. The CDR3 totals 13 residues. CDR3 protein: CASSIVPRDTQYF. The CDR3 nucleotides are TGTGCCAGCAGTATCGTCCCCCGGGATACGCAGTATTTT.

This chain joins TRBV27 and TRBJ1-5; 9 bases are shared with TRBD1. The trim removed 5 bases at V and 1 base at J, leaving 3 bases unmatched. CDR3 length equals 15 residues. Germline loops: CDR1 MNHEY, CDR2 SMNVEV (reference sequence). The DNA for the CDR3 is TGTGCCAGCAGTGGGACAGGGTTCAGCAATCAGCCCCAGCATTTT. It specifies CASSGTGFSNQPQHF.

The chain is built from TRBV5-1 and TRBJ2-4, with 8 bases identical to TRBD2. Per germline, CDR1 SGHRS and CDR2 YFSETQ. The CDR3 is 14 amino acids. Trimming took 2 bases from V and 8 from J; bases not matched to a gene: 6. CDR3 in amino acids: CASSFGGGSDIQYF. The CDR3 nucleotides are TGCGCCAGCAGCTTCGGGGGGGGGTCTGACATTCAGTACTTC.

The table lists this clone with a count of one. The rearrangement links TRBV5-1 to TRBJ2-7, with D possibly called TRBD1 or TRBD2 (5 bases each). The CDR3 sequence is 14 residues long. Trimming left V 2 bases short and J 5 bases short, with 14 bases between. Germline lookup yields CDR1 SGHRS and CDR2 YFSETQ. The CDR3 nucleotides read TGCGCCAGCAGCTTAGGGACGGTTTCCCACGAGCAGTACTTC. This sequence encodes CASSLGTVSHEQYF.

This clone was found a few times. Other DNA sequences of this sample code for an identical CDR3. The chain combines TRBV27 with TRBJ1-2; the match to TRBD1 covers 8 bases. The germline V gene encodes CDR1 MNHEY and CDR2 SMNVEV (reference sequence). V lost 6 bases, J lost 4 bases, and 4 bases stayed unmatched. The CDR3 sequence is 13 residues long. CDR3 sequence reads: CASSRQGFYGYTF. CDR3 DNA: TGTGCCAGCAGCAGACAGGGGTTCTATGGCTACACCTTC.

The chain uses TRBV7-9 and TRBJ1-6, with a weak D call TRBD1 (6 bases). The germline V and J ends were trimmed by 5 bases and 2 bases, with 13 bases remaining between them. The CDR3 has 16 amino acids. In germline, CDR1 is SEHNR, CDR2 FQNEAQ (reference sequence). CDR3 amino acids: CASSQQGGPYNSPLHF. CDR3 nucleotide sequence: TGTGCCAGCAGCCAACAAGGGGGGCCCTATAATTCACCCCTCCACTTT.

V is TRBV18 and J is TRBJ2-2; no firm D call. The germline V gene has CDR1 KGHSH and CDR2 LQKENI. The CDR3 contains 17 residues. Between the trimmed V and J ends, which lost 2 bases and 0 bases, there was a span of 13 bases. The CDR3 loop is CASSPSSGVTNTGELFF. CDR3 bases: TGTGCCAGCTCACCATCCTCAGGAGTAACGAACACCGGGGAGCTGTTTTTT.

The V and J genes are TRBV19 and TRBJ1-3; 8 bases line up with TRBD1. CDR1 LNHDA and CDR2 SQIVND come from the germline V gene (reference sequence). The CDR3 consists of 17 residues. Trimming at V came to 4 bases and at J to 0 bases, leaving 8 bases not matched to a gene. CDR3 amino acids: CASSTGTGGTSGNTIYF. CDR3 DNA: TGTGCCAGTAGTACTGGGACAGGTGGGACCTCTGGAAACACCATATATTTT.

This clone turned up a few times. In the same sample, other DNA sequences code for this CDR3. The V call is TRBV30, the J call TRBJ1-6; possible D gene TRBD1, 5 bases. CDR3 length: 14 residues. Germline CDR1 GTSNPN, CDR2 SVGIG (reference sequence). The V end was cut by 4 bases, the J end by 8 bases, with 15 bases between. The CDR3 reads CAWNAEQVYSPLHF. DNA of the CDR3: TGTGCCTGGAATGCAGAACAGGTTTATTCACCCCTCCACTTT.

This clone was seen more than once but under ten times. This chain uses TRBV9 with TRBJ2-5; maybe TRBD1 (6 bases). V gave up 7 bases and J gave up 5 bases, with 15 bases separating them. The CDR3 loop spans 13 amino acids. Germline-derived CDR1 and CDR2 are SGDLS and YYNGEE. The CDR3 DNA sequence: TGTGCCAGCGGGCGACAGGCCGAGGAGACCCAGTACTTC. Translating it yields CASGRQAEETQYF.

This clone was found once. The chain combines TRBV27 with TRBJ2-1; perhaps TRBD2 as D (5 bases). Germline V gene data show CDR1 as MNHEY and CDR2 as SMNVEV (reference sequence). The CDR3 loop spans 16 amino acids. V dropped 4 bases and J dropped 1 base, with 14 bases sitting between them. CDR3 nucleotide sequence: TGTGCCAGCAGTTCTGGGAGTCTCGGGTCCTACAATGAGCAGTTCTTC. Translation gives CASSSGSLGSYNEQFF.

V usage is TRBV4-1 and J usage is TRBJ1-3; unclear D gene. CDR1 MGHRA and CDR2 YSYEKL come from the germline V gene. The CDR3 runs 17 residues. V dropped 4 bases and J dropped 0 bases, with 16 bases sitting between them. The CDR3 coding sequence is TGCGCCAGCAGCCCTTACACCGCTGTTAGCTCTGGAAACACCATATATTTT. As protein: CASSPYTAVSSGNTIYF.

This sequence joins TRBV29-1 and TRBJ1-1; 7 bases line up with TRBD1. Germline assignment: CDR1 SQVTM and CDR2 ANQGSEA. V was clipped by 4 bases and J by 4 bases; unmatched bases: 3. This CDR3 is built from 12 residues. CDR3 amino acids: CSVAPGGTEAFF. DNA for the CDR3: TGCAGCGTTGCCCCAGGGGGCACTGAAGCTTTCTTT.

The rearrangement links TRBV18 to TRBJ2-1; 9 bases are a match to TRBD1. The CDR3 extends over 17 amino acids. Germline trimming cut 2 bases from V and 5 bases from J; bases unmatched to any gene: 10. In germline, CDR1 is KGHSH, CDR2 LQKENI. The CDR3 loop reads CASSPSNAGQGNNEQFF. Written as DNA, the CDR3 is TGTGCCAGCTCACCATCAAACGCCGGACAGGGGAACAATGAGCAGTTCTTC.

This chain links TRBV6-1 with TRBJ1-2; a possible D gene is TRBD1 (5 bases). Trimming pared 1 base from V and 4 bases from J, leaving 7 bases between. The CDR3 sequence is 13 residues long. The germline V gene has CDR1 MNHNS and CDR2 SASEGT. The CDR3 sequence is CASSEGQGYGYTF. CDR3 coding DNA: TGTGCCAGCAGTGAAGGGCAGGGCTATGGCTACACCTTC.

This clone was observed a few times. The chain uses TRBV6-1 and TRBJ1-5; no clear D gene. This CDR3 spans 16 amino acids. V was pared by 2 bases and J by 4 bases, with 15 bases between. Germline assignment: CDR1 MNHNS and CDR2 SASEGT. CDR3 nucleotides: TGTGCCAGCAGTGAAAAAGGGTTGCCGGCTAATCAGCCCCAGCATTTT. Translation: CASSEKGLPANQPQHF.